The TCR beta chain described here comes from a study of CD8 T cells in ankylosing spondylitis. Library preparation for TCR beta used quantitative 5'-RACE with molecular barcodes. Using its own MiXCR run on the 5' RACE reads, TCRdb lists one record per CDR3 protein. This sample has more than 600,000 distinct CDR3 sequences, with around 17% found just once. Study outcomes and limitations: Disease-associated clones were reportedly significantly overrepresented in matched ankylosing spondylitis synovial fluid. Clones linked to disease, bearing a CD8+ phenotype, were relatively rare in peripheral blood. Among TCR beta sequences, a motif of eight highly homologous variants appeared characteristic of ankylosing spondylitis blood. Previously reported in reactive arthritis synovial fluid and blood were some of the motif variants.

As concerns this clonotype: Antigen: not known.

This receptor was obtained from a male donor with ankylosing spondylitis. Sequenced material: blood, either unsorted or a sorted T cell fraction (not recorded which).

The CDR3: CASSRLFQGPVATNEKLFF. The DNA of the CDR3 is TGTGCCAGCAGCCGACTTTTTCAGGGACCAGTTGCAACTAATGAAAAACTGTTTTTT. The V and J genes are TRBV11-2 and TRBJ1-4, with D maybe TRBD1 (5 bases). Trimming shortened V by 5 bases and J by 0 bases, and 22 bases separated the two germline ends. The CDR3 extends over 19 amino acids. Germline-derived CDR1 and CDR2 are SGHAT and FQNNGV.